These T cell receptor beta chains were read from a single sample in a study of blood T cell repertoires in COVID-19. Profiled with immunoSEQ multiplex PCR; TCRdb holds only in-frame clones, not every one. The sample lists roughly 90,000 clones, roughly 84% occurring once. Source material: peripheral blood. The receptors originated from a woman at least 80 years old with active or convalescent COVID-19. CDR3s include the opening cysteine and the closing phenylalanine or tryptophan. Fields, in order: CDR3 DNA, CDR3 protein, V gene, clone size, J gene, D gene. D genes are given only for firm matches. Rows may omit the clone size; those that give it use once, few, many or a size class.

cdr3_nt: TGTGCCAGCAGCCAAGCCAAAAAGACCACCCGGAGGAATTCACCCCTCCACTTT
cdr3_aa: CASSQAKKTTRRNSPLHF
v_call: TRBV3-1/TRBV3-2
clone_size: -
j_call: TRBJ1-6
d_call: -

cdr3_nt: TGCGCCAGCAGCTTGGATCCAGGGTTATATAATTCACCCCTCCACTTT
cdr3_aa: CASSLDPGLYNSPLHF
v_call: TRBV5-1
clone_size: -
j_call: TRBJ1-6
d_call: -

cdr3_nt: TGCGCCAGCAGCCGAGAACAGGGTACTAACTATGGCTACACCTTC
cdr3_aa: CASSREQGTNYGYTF
v_call: TRBV4-3
clone_size: -
j_call: TRBJ1-2
d_call: -

cdr3_nt: TGTGCCAGCAGCTCACAGGGGAGCAATTCACCCCTCCACTTT
cdr3_aa: CASSSQGSNSPLHF
v_call: TRBV11-3
clone_size: -
j_call: TRBJ1-6
d_call: TRBD1

cdr3_nt: TGTGCCAGCAGTGACGGGTCAGGGCCCCCTCGGGGCTACACCTTC
cdr3_aa: CASSDGSGPPRGYTF
v_call: TRBV6-4
clone_size: -
j_call: TRBJ1-2
d_call: -

cdr3_nt: TGTGCCAGCAGTCCCCAGACGGGCTCTGGAAACACCATATATTTT
cdr3_aa: CASSPQTGSGNTIYF
v_call: TRBV2
clone_size: -
j_call: TRBJ1-3
d_call: -

cdr3_nt: TGTGCCACCTCCTACCTAGGACAGGGGGCTGGCGAGCAGTACTTC
cdr3_aa: CATSYLGQGAGEQYF
v_call: TRBV15
clone_size: -
j_call: TRBJ2-7
d_call: TRBD1

cdr3_nt: TGTGCCTGGAACAGAGTTGCGGCCGCCGGAGGAGAGCAGTACTTC
cdr3_aa: CAWNRVAAAGGEQYF
v_call: TRBV30
clone_size: -
j_call: TRBJ2-7
d_call: -

cdr3_nt: TGTGCCAGCAGCGTAGCGGCTAGCGGGGCCCAAGAGACCCAGTACTTC
cdr3_aa: CASSVAASGAQETQYF
v_call: TRBV9
clone_size: -
j_call: TRBJ2-5
d_call: TRBD2

cdr3_nt: TGTGCCAGCAGCTTGGAGTCAGGTTTTTACGAGCAGTACTTC
cdr3_aa: CASSLESGFYEQYF
v_call: TRBV5-5
clone_size: -
j_call: TRBJ2-7
d_call: -

cdr3_nt: TGTGCCAGTAGTCGTGGACAGGGGAATTCACCCCTCCACTTT
cdr3_aa: CASSRGQGNSPLHF
v_call: TRBV19
clone_size: -
j_call: TRBJ1-6
d_call: TRBD1

cdr3_nt: TGCGCCAGCAGCCAAGACGGCAGGGGGAGCACAGATACGCAGTATTTT
cdr3_aa: CASSQDGRGSTDTQYF
v_call: TRBV4-3
clone_size: -
j_call: TRBJ2-3
d_call: TRBD1

cdr3_nt: TGCGCCAGCAGTAGATCAGCGGGAGGGCCGGAGACCCAGTACTTC
cdr3_aa: CASSRSAGGPETQYF
v_call: TRBV10-1
clone_size: -
j_call: TRBJ2-5
d_call: TRBD2

cdr3_nt: TGTGCCAGCAGCTTAGGTCCCACCGGGGCTAACTATGGCTACACCTTC
cdr3_aa: CASSLGPTGANYGYTF
v_call: TRBV7-9
clone_size: -
j_call: TRBJ1-2
d_call: -

cdr3_nt: TGTGCCTGGAGCTCCGGAGGGCTTGGAAACACCATATATTTT
cdr3_aa: CAWSSGGLGNTIYF
v_call: TRBV30
clone_size: -
j_call: TRBJ1-3
d_call: -

cdr3_nt: TGTGCCAGCAGCTCGGGACTTGTACCCTACGAGCAGTACTTC
cdr3_aa: CASSSGLVPYEQYF
v_call: TRBV6-2/TRBV6-3
clone_size: -
j_call: TRBJ2-7
d_call: -

cdr3_nt: TGTGCCAGCCAACTAGCGGGGGGGCGTGAGACCCAGTACTTC
cdr3_aa: CASQLAGGRETQYF
v_call: TRBV5-5
clone_size: -
j_call: TRBJ2-5
d_call: TRBD2

cdr3_nt: TGTGCCAGCAGTTACTATGGCACCTCCTACGAGCAGTACTTC
cdr3_aa: CASSYYGTSYEQYF
v_call: TRBV6-2/TRBV6-3
clone_size: -
j_call: TRBJ2-7
d_call: -

cdr3_nt: TGTGCCAGCAACCCCAGGGGGAGGTTAAACATTCAGTACTTC
cdr3_aa: CASNPRGRLNIQYF
v_call: TRBV28
clone_size: -
j_call: TRBJ2-4
d_call: -

cdr3_nt: TGTGCCAGCAGTGAACGAAGGGACACCCGGGCTTTCTTT
cdr3_aa: CASSERRDTRAFF
v_call: TRBV6-1
clone_size: -
j_call: TRBJ1-1
d_call: -

cdr3_nt: TGTGCCAGCAGCCCGGGGAGAAACTATGGCTACACCTTC
cdr3_aa: CASSPGRNYGYTF
v_call: TRBV7-9
clone_size: -
j_call: TRBJ1-2
d_call: -

cdr3_nt: TGTGCCAGCAGTTCACAGGGGATGAACACTGAAGCTTTCTTT
cdr3_aa: CASSSQGMNTEAFF
v_call: TRBV2
clone_size: few
j_call: TRBJ1-1
d_call: TRBD1

cdr3_nt: TGTGCCAGCTCCAGAGCGGGAGAGACGAACACCGGGGAGCTGTTTTTT
cdr3_aa: CASSRAGETNTGELFF
v_call: TRBV18
clone_size: -
j_call: TRBJ2-2
d_call: TRBD2

cdr3_nt: TGTGCCAGCAGCGTAAGGGGCGGAGAGACCCAGTACTTC
cdr3_aa: CASSVRGGETQYF
v_call: TRBV9
clone_size: -
j_call: TRBJ2-5
d_call: -

cdr3_nt: TGCAGCGCGACCGGGACAGGGAATGCCTGGGATGAGCAGTTCTTC
cdr3_aa: CSATGTGNAWDEQFF
v_call: TRBV29-1
clone_size: -
j_call: TRBJ2-1
d_call: TRBD1

cdr3_nt: TGTGCCAGCAGTAAACAGGGTAGCTACACTGAAGCTTTCTTT
cdr3_aa: CASSKQGSYTEAFF
v_call: TRBV6-5
clone_size: -
j_call: TRBJ1-1
d_call: -

cdr3_nt: TGTGCCAGCTCACCAAGGGGGACCACAGATACGCAGTATTTT
cdr3_aa: CASSPRGTTDTQYF
v_call: TRBV18
clone_size: -
j_call: TRBJ2-3
d_call: -

cdr3_nt: TGCAGCGTTCAGGGACAGAATGAAAAACTGTTTTTT
cdr3_aa: CSVQGQNEKLFF
v_call: TRBV29-1
clone_size: -
j_call: TRBJ1-4
d_call: TRBD1

cdr3_nt: TGCGCCAGCAGCCAAGATTCACTAGCCCCTCAAGGGGCGAATGAGCAGTTCTTC
cdr3_aa: CASSQDSLAPQGANEQFF
v_call: TRBV4-1
clone_size: -
j_call: TRBJ2-1
d_call: -

cdr3_nt: TGTGCCAGTAGTATGGGCCGGGAGCCCACCTATGGCTACACCTTC
cdr3_aa: CASSMGREPTYGYTF
v_call: TRBV19
clone_size: -
j_call: TRBJ1-2
d_call: -

cdr3_nt: TGCGCCAGCAGCTCCTACAGTGGCCACTCCTACGAGCAGTACTTC
cdr3_aa: CASSSYSGHSYEQYF
v_call: TRBV5-1
clone_size: -
j_call: TRBJ2-7
d_call: -

cdr3_nt: TGTGCCAGCAGCTTATTTGGGGGGTCTGAGCAGTTCTTC
cdr3_aa: CASSLFGGSEQFF
v_call: TRBV7-2
clone_size: -
j_call: TRBJ2-1
d_call: -

cdr3_nt: TGTGCCAGCAGCTTGCAGGGGTTGGAAAATCAGCCCCAGCATTTT
cdr3_aa: CASSLQGLENQPQHF
v_call: TRBV5-5
clone_size: -
j_call: TRBJ1-5
d_call: -

cdr3_nt: TGTGCCAGCAGTGAGCCGCGTCAGGGGGCGCAGGTAACCGGGGAGCTGTTTTTT
cdr3_aa: CASSEPRQGAQVTGELFF
v_call: TRBV2
clone_size: -
j_call: TRBJ2-2
d_call: TRBD1

cdr3_nt: TGTGCCAGCAAGGGGGCCCTAACCTCCTACGAGCAGTACTTC
cdr3_aa: CASKGALTSYEQYF
v_call: TRBV28
clone_size: -
j_call: TRBJ2-7
d_call: TRBD1

cdr3_nt: TGTGCCACCAGTGATCATCAGGGTAGCTCCTACAATGAGCAGTTCTTC
cdr3_aa: CATSDHQGSSYNEQFF
v_call: TRBV24-1
clone_size: -
j_call: TRBJ2-1
d_call: -

cdr3_nt: TGTGCCAGCAGTTCGGACAGAAACGGGGTTCAGCCCCAGCATTTT
cdr3_aa: CASSSDRNGVQPQHF
v_call: TRBV2
clone_size: -
j_call: TRBJ1-5
d_call: -

cdr3_nt: TGTGCCAGCAGCTTACTTCCAGATACAGAGACCCAGTACTTC
cdr3_aa: CASSLLPDTETQYF
v_call: TRBV7-2
clone_size: -
j_call: TRBJ2-5
d_call: -

cdr3_nt: TGTGCCAGCAGCTTTGGCGGGGCAGTAGGCTACGAGCAGTACTTC
cdr3_aa: CASSFGGAVGYEQYF
v_call: TRBV11-3
clone_size: once
j_call: TRBJ2-7
d_call: -

cdr3_nt: TGTGCCAGCAGCTTAGCGACCTGGCCGGGGAGCTCCCACAATGAGCAGTTCTTC
cdr3_aa: CASSLATWPGSSHNEQFF
v_call: TRBV11-3
clone_size: -
j_call: TRBJ2-1
d_call: -

cdr3_nt: TGTGCCAGCAGTTCGACGGGACAGGGGACAGATACGCAGTATTTT
cdr3_aa: CASSSTGQGTDTQYF
v_call: TRBV28
clone_size: -
j_call: TRBJ2-3
d_call: TRBD1

cdr3_nt: TGTGCCAGCGCATCCTCCGGGACAGGGGGCGGTTTAGCCAAAAACATTCAGTACTTC
cdr3_aa: CASASSGTGGGLAKNIQYF
v_call: TRBV28
clone_size: -
j_call: TRBJ2-4
d_call: TRBD1

cdr3_nt: TGTGCCACCGAACAAGGACAGACGAACACCGGGGAGCTGTTTTTT
cdr3_aa: CATEQGQTNTGELFF
v_call: TRBV10-3
clone_size: -
j_call: TRBJ2-2
d_call: -

cdr3_nt: TGTGCCAGCAGCATTCTCCTACCCCAAGAGACCCAGTACTTC
cdr3_aa: CASSILLPQETQYF
v_call: TRBV5-6
clone_size: -
j_call: TRBJ2-5
d_call: -

cdr3_nt: TGTGCCAGCAGCTTGGACACAGAGTTCGCTGAAGCTTTCTTT
cdr3_aa: CASSLDTEFAEAFF
v_call: TRBV11-3
clone_size: -
j_call: TRBJ1-1
d_call: -

cdr3_nt: TGTGCCAGCACCCTCTCTGCGAATACGCAGTATTTT
cdr3_aa: CASTLSANTQYF
v_call: TRBV12-3/TRBV12-4
clone_size: -
j_call: TRBJ2-3
d_call: -

cdr3_nt: TGTGCCAGTCACGACAGGGGAGGCCGCCTTAACTATGGCTACACCTTC
cdr3_aa: CASHDRGGRLNYGYTF
v_call: TRBV19
clone_size: -
j_call: TRBJ1-2
d_call: TRBD1

cdr3_nt: TGTGCCAGCAGTTTATCGAGGTCTGGAAACACCATATATTTT
cdr3_aa: CASSLSRSGNTIYF
v_call: TRBV27
clone_size: -
j_call: TRBJ1-3
d_call: -